The present T cell receptor beta chain was sequenced within a study of blood T cell repertoires in COVID-19. TCRdb keeps only in-frame clones here, not all; method: immunoSEQ multiplex PCR. The data contain roughly 120,000 clones, 88% of them singletons. The germline gives CDR1 MNHEY, CDR2 SMNVEV (reference sequence). CDR3 size: 13 residues. V lost 5 bases to trimming and J lost 6 bases; unmatched junction nucleotides: 4. V gene TRBV27 combines with J gene TRBJ2-4; 7 bases line up with TRBD1. This receptor was identified in a woman in her forties or fifties with active or convalescent COVID-19. Source material: peripheral blood. CDR3 sequence reads: CASSGTDLNIQYF. CDR3 DNA sequence: TGTGCCAGCAGTGGGACAGACCTAAACATTCAGTACTTC.